The clone carrying this T cell receptor beta chain has at least ten counts. Antigen: not known. The sample is drawn from a study of Graves' ophthalmopathy and Graves' hyperthyroidism. Study-wide findings and caveats: An 81.08% specificity and 87.88% sensitivity were achieved by a 13-signature model that separated ophthalmopathy from stable hyperthyroidism.

Germline V gene sequence: CDR1 SGDLS, CDR2 YYNGEE. V lost 4 bases and J lost 6; bases outside the gene matches: 8. The CDR3 length is 15 residues. RNA served as the template for amplifying TCR beta CDR3 regions. First-round RT-PCR used HTBI primers; second-round multiplex PCR followed. TCRdb re-called the multiplex PCR reads through MiXCR, storing one row per CDR3 protein. This sample has 650,000 to 900,000 distinct CDR3 sequences, with 35% to 50% found just once. This clonotype originated in an adult man with Graves' ophthalmopathy. The sequencing sample was made of peripheral blood. The genes are TRBV9 and TRBJ2-2; 8 bases map to TRBD2. This chain's CDR3 is CASSSQTSVAGELFF. DNA for the CDR3: TGTGCCAGCAGCTCCCAGACTAGCGTCGCCGGGGAGCTGTTTTTT.